The rows below give T cell receptor beta chains drawn from one sample of a study of monozygotic twins with inflammatory bowel disease. TCRdb re-analyzed the 5' RACE reads; it lists each CDR3 protein once, without DNA. The repertoire table contains fewer than 150,000 distinct CDR3 sequences. The material sequenced was blood. Receptor source: a human donor with ulcerative colitis or Crohn's disease, or a healthy co-twin of an affected twin (not recorded which). Both conserved end residues are part of each CDR3. Each record gives: J gene, CDR3 length, V gene, CDR3 protein.

TRBJ2-3 | 16 | TRBV7-3 | CASSSGGGRGTDTQYF
TRBJ2-5 | 15 | TRBV20-1 | CSARDAGQDQETQYF
TRBJ1-2 | 11 | TRBV12-3/TRBV12-4 | CASSWYYGYTF
TRBJ2-7 | 13 | TRBV6-5 | CASSYRAGYEQYF
TRBJ1-4 | 15 | TRBV5-1 | CASSLIQGQYEKPFF
TRBJ2-5 | 15 | TRBV20-1 | CSAEDGSGGAETQYF
TRBJ2-7 | 15 | TRBV11-2 | CASSLDPGTAGEQYF
TRBJ2-7 | 15 | TRBV5-4 | CASSLQRTSSYEQYF
TRBJ2-3 | 17 | TRBV20-1 | CSARPALSGGASDTQYF
TRBJ2-2 | 16 | TRBV5-4 | CASSRPRQANTGELFF
TRBJ2-5 | 19 | TRBV7-2 | CASSLGLAWTGGNQETQYF
TRBJ2-7 | 15 | TRBV24-1 | CATSGLAGDSYEQYF
TRBJ2-5 | 14 | TRBV20-1 | CSAKEGTAQETQYF
TRBJ1-1 | 20 | TRBV5-1 | CASSPDRVGFRTAVNTEAFF
TRBJ2-3 | 18 | TRBV5-1 | CASSLGPSGGPSTDTQYF
TRBJ1-1 | 13 | TRBV6-5 | CASSYLRWTEAFF
TRBJ2-3 | 16 | TRBV7-2 | CASSYNGGGAEGTQYF
TRBJ2-2 | 15 | TRBV12-3/TRBV12-4 | CASRLAGGNTGDLFF
TRBJ2-3 | 12 | TRBV5-1 | CASSLEVDTQYF
TRBJ1-1 | 15 | TRBV6-5 | CASSYDIRMNTEAFF
TRBJ2-5 | 15 | TRBV5-4 | CASSQPQGSQETQYF
TRBJ1-5 | 15 | TRBV20-1 | CSARRLQGDDQPQHF
TRBJ1-4 | 12 | TRBV20-1 | CSARGLEEKLFF
TRBJ2-7 | 15 | TRBV18 | CASSPPGAATYEQYF
TRBJ1-5 | 14 | TRBV6-6 | CASSKNRVSQPQHF
TRBJ2-1 | 14 | TRBV6-2/TRBV6-3 | CASSVTGFWNEQFF
TRBJ2-3 | 13 | TRBV20-1 | CSARGPAQDTQYF
TRBJ2-7 | 13 | TRBV18 | CASSPRTGDEQYF
TRBJ2-7 | 12 | TRBV18 | CASSPATYEQYF
TRBJ1-2 | 14 | TRBV4-3 | CASSQGGGGYGYTF
TRBJ2-1 | 14 | TRBV5-1 | CASSPGQGHDEQFF
TRBJ2-5 | 14 | TRBV27 | CASSLGREQETQYF
TRBJ2-5 | 15 | TRBV6-5 | CASSSPGLAVGAQYF
TRBJ2-7 | 14 | TRBV20-1 | CSASPSKRAYEQYF
TRBJ2-3 | 13 | TRBV7-7 | CASSTLGEGTQYF
TRBJ2-1 | 15 | TRBV20-1 | CSARDWGTLNNEQFF
TRBJ2-1 | 19 | TRBV20-1 | CSARQPRGGPLDSYNEQFF